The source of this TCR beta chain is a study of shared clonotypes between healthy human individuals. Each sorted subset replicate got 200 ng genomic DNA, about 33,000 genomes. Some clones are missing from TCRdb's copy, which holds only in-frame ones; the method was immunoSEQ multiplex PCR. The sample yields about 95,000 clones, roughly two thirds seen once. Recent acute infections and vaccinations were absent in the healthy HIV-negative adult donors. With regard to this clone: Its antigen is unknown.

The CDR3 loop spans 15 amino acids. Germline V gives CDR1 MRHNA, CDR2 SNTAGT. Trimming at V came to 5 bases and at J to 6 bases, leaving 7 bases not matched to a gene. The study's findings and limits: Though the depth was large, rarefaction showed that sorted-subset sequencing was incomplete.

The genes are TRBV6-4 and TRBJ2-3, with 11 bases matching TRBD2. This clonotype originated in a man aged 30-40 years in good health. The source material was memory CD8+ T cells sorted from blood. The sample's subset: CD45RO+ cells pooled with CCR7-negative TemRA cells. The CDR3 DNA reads TGTGCCAGCAGTATGGGGACTAGCGGTTCGGATACGCAGTATTTT. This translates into CASSMGTSGSDTQYF.